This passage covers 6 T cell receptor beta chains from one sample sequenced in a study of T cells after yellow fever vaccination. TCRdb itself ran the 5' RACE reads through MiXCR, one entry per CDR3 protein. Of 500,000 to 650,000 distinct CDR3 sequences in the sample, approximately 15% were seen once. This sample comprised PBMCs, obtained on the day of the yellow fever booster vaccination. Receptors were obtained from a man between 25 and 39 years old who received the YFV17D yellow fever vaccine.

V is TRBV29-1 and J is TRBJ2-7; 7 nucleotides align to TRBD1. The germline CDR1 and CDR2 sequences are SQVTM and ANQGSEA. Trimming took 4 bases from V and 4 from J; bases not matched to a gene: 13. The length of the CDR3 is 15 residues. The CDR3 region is CSVGVWAGGRYEQYF. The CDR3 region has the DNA TGCAGCGTTGGTGTGTGGGCAGGGGGTAGGTACGAGCAGTACTTC.

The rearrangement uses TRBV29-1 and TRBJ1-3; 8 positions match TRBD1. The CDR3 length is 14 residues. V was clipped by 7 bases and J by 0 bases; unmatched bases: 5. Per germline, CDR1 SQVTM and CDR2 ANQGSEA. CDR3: CSAGQGASGNTIYF. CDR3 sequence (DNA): TGCAGCGCAGGTCAGGGGGCCTCTGGAAACACCATATATTTT.

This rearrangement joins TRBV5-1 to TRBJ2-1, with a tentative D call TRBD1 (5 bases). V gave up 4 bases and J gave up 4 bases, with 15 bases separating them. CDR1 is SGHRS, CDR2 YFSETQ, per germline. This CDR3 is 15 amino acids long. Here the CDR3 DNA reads TGCGCCAGCAGCCCAGTTGCGGACAATTACAATGAGCAGTTCTTC. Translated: CASSPVADNYNEQFF.

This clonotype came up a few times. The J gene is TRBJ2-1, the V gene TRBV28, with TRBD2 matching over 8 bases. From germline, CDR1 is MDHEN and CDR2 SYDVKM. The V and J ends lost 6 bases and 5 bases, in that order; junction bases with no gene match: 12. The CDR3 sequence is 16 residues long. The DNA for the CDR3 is TGTGCCAGCAGGTCGGGAGGGCTACCAGGCAACAATGAGCAGTTCTTC. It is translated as CASRSGGLPGNNEQFF.

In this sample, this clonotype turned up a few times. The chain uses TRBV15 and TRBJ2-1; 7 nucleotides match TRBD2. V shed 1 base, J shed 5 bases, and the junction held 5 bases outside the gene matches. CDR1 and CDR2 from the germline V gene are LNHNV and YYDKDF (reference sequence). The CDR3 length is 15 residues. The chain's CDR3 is CATSRGLAVDNEQFF. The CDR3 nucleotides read TGTGCCACCAGCAGAGGGCTAGCGGTAGACAATGAGCAGTTCTTC.

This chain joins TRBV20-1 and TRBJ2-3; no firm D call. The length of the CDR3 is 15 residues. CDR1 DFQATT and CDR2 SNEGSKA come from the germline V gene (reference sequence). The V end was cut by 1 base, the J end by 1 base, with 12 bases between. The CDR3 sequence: CSARVTLRGTDTQYF. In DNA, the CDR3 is TGCAGTGCTAGAGTAACACTCCGGGGCACAGATACGCAGTATTTT.